Listed below are T cell receptor beta chains from one sample, sequenced in a study of regulatory T cells in long-lasting Graves disease. TCRdb processed the multiplex PCR reads anew with MiXCR; each CDR3 protein has one entry. The data contain hundreds of thousands of distinct CDR3 sequences, about 22% of them singletons. The material sequenced was peripheral blood mononuclear cells (PBMCs), taken when the disease was refractory, from a patient treated with antithyroid drugs. The receptors derive from a female donor with Graves disease. Both conserved end residues are part of each CDR3. The D gene is left open where the match is weak. Clone size is stated in some rows and not others, as once, few, many or a class when expanded.

CDR3 protein,CDR3 DNA,clone size,V gene,CDR3 length,D gene,J gene
CASNIGQGFHGELFF,TGTGCCAGCAACATAGGGCAGGGATTTCACGGGGAGCTGTTTTTT,many,TRBV11-3,15,NA,TRBJ2-2
CSVEDPQGTVSYF,TGCAGCGTTGAAGACCCGCAAGGGACAGTCAGTTACTTC,few,TRBV29-1,13,TRBD1,TRBJ2-7
CASSLTGAAQLFF,TGTGCCAGCAGTCTTACAGGGGCGGCCCAACTGTTTTTT,many,TRBV28,13,TRBD1,TRBJ1-4
CASSPRRRFSGANVLTF,TGTGCCAGCAGCCCCCGACGCCGTTTCTCTGGGGCCAACGTCCTGACTTTC,few,TRBV7-6,17,NA,TRBJ2-6
CASSLAGMNGYTF,TGTGCCAGCAGCTTGGCGGGGATGAACGGCTACACCTTC,few,TRBV5-4,13,NA,TRBJ1-2
CASSPGTGPTGELFF,TGTGCCAGCAGCCCGGGGACAGGGCCCACCGGGGAGCTGTTTTTT,many,TRBV11-2,15,TRBD1,TRBJ2-2
CASSGIGELTDTQYF,TGTGCCAGCAGTGGGATTGGGGAACTCACAGATACGCAGTATTTT,few,TRBV28,15,NA,TRBJ2-3
CASALGGSSYEQYF,TGTGCTAGTGCCCTCGGGGGGAGCTCCTACGAGCAGTACTTC,many,TRBV12-5,14,TRBD2,TRBJ2-7
CSARQGREQYF,TGCAGTGCTAGGCAGGGGCGCGAGCAGTACTTC,NA,TRBV20-1,11,NA,TRBJ2-7
CSALHLNEKLFF,TGCAGTGCCTTGCATTTAAATGAAAAACTGTTTTTT,many,TRBV20-1,12,NA,TRBJ1-4
CASHGPNYGYTF,TGTGCCAGCCATGGACCAAACTATGGCTACACCTTC,NA,TRBV28,12,NA,TRBJ1-2
CATSDLAQDTGELFF,TGTGCCACCAGTGATTTGGCCCAGGACACCGGGGAGCTGTTTTTT,many,TRBV24-1,15,NA,TRBJ2-2
CASSQGAGLRSNEKLFF,TGCGCCAGCAGCCAAGGGGCGGGCCTACGGTCTAATGAAAAACTGTTTTTT,few,TRBV4-3,17,NA,TRBJ1-4
CASSPGGSQKTQYF,TGCGCCAGCAGCCCCGGTGGGAGTCAGAAGACCCAGTACTTC,few,TRBV4-1,14,NA,TRBJ2-5
CASSIVGQYNSPLHF,TGTGCCAGTAGTATTGTGGGACAGTATAATTCACCCCTCCACTTT,NA,TRBV19,15,TRBD1,TRBJ1-6
CASSRDPGGTQYF,TGTGCCAGCAGCCGTGACCCGGGCGGGACGCAGTATTTT,NA,TRBV7-2,13,NA,TRBJ2-3
CSAFLPGRETQYF,TGCAGTGCTTTTTTACCAGGAAGGGAGACCCAGTACTTC,few,TRBV20-1,13,NA,TRBJ2-5
CSARVAGDRADTQYF,TGCAGTGCTAGAGTCGCGGGAGATAGGGCCGATACGCAGTATTTT,once,TRBV20-1,15,TRBD2,TRBJ2-3
CASSLGTQPPYEQYF,TGTGCCAGCAGCTTAGGCACCCAGCCTCCCTACGAGCAGTACTTC,few,TRBV7-9,15,NA,TRBJ2-7
CASSIETSGRTETQYF,TGTGCCAGTAGTATCGAGACTAGCGGGAGGACTGAGACCCAGTACTTC,few,TRBV19,16,TRBD2,TRBJ2-5
CASSDPAGQGSADTQYF,TGTGCCAGCAGTGACCCCGCAGGACAGGGGAGCGCAGATACGCAGTATTTT,NA,TRBV2,17,TRBD1,TRBJ2-3
CASSLVGPGSYEQYF,TGTGCCAGCAGCTTAGTAGGCCCAGGGTCCTACGAGCAGTACTTC,many,TRBV11-2,15,NA,TRBJ2-7
CASSELHSYEQYF,TGTGCCAGCAGTGAACTTCATTCCTACGAGCAGTACTTC,many,TRBV2,13,NA,TRBJ2-7
CASSLVSDRVILETQYF,TGTGCCAGCAGTTTAGTCTCGGACAGGGTTATTCTGGAGACCCAGTACTTC,many,TRBV27,17,TRBD1,TRBJ2-5
CASNRRNTEAFF,TGTGCCAGCAACAGACGGAATACTGAAGCTTTCTTT,NA,TRBV7-9,12,NA,TRBJ1-1
CASSFGAALSLGTEAFF,TGTGCCAGCAGTTTCGGGGCCGCACTCTCTCTGGGGACTGAAGCTTTCTTT,few,TRBV5-6,17,NA,TRBJ1-1
CASSLCGVGTGNTEAFF,TGTGCCAGCAGTTTATGCGGGGTCGGGACAGGGAACACTGAAGCTTTCTTT,NA,TRBV28,17,TRBD1,TRBJ1-1
CASSLGASGQLAKNIQYF,TGCGCCAGCAGCTTGGGTGCTTCGGGACAATTAGCCAAAAACATTCAGTACTTC,NA,TRBV5-1,18,NA,TRBJ2-4
CASSYSMGNPYGYTF,TGTGCCAGCAGTTATTCGATGGGGAACCCCTATGGCTACACCTTC,NA,TRBV6-5,15,NA,TRBJ1-2
CASSWSLAKNIQYF,TGTGCCAGCAGCTGGAGCCTAGCCAAAAACATTCAGTACTTC,NA,TRBV7-9,14,NA,TRBJ2-4
CASSLEWDRALIIGYTF,TGTGCCAGCAGTTTAGAGTGGGACAGGGCGCTTATAATCGGCTACACCTTC,NA,TRBV12-3/TRBV12-4,17,TRBD1,TRBJ1-2
CASSPWAGQNNSPLHF,TGTGCCAGCAGCCCCTGGGCAGGACAGAATAATTCACCCCTCCACTTT,many,TRBV11-2,16,NA,TRBJ1-6
CASSEQTNQPQHF,TGTGCCAGCAGTGAACAGACTAATCAGCCCCAGCATTTT,many,TRBV2,13,NA,TRBJ1-5
CSASRVTYLPQPQHF,TGCAGTGCTAGTCGAGTTACATATCTCCCCCAGCCCCAGCATTTT,many,TRBV20-1,15,NA,TRBJ1-5
CASSFVGTGYNQETQYF,TGTGCCAGCAGTTTTGTGGGGACGGGTTATAACCAAGAGACCCAGTACTTC,many,TRBV28,17,NA,TRBJ2-5
CSVRPGLRNTEAFF,TGCAGCGTTAGACCCGGACTGAGGAACACTGAAGCTTTCTTT,NA,TRBV29-1,14,NA,TRBJ1-1
CAWLGGGLRETQYF,TGTGCCTGGTTAGGGGGGGGGCTTCGGGAGACCCAGTACTTC,few,TRBV30,14,NA,TRBJ2-5
CASSLGGTMVGYTF,TGTGCCAGCAGTTTGGGCGGAACTATGGTGGGCTACACCTTC,many,TRBV12-3/TRBV12-4,14,NA,TRBJ1-2
CASSRTTETQYF,TGTGCCAGCAGTCGGACGACAGAGACCCAGTACTTC,NA,TRBV12-3/TRBV12-4,12,NA,TRBJ2-5
CASSRDGSCGYTF,TGTGCCAGCAGCCGGGACGGAAGCTGTGGCTACACCTTC,NA,TRBV3-1,13,NA,TRBJ1-2
CASSQGLVYEQYF,TGCGCCAGCAGCCAAGGACTAGTCTACGAGCAGTACTTC,NA,TRBV4-1,13,NA,TRBJ2-7
CASGAENSPLHF,TGTGCTAGTGGTGCAGAGAATTCACCCCTCCACTTT,NA,TRBV12-5,12,NA,TRBJ1-6
CASSSPPSGQADQPQHF,TGTGCCAGCAGTTCACCACCTTCCGGACAGGCCGATCAGCCCCAGCATTTT,many,TRBV6-5,17,TRBD1,TRBJ1-5
CASSYSNPGSYEQYF,TGTGCCAGCAGTTACTCGAATCCAGGGTCCTACGAGCAGTACTTC,many,TRBV6-5,15,NA,TRBJ2-7
CASSPPAVGGAFF,TGTGCCAGCAGCCCACCGGCGGTCGGGGGAGCTTTCTTT,NA,TRBV7-6,13,NA,TRBJ1-1